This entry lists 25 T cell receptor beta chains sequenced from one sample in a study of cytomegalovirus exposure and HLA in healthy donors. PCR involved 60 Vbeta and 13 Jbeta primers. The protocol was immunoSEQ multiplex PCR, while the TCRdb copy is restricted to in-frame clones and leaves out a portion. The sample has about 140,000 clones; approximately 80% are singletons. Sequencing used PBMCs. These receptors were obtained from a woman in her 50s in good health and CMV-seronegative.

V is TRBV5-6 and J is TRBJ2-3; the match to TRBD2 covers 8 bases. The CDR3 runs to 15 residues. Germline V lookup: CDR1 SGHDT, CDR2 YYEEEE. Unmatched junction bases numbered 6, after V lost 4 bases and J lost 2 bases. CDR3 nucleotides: TGTGCCAGCAGCCCCGCGGGGGGAGTCACAGATACGCAGTATTTT. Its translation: CASSPAGGVTDTQYF. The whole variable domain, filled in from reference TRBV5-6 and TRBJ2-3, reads DAGVTQSPTHLIKTRGQQVTLRCSPKSGHDTVSWYQQALGQGPQFIFQYYEEEERQRGNFPDRFSGHQFPNYSSELNVNALLLGDSALYLCASSPAGGVTDTQYFGPGTRLTVL.

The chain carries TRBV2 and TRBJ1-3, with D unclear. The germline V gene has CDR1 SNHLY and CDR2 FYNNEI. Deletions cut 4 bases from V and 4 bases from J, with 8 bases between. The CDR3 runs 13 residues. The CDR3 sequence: CASSGVQGNTIYF. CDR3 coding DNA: TGTGCCAGCAGTGGCGTACAGGGAAACACCATATATTTT.

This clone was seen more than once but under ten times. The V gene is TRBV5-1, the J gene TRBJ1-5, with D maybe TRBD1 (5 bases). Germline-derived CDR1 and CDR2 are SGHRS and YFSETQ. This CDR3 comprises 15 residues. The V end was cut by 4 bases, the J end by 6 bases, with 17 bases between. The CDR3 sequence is CASSPATGGSQPQHF. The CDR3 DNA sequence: TGCGCCAGCAGCCCGGCGACGGGGGGTAGTCAGCCCCAGCATTTT.

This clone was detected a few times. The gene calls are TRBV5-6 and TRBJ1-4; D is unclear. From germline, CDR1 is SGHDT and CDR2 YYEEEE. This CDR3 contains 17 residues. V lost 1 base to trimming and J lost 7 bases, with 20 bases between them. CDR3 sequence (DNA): TGTGCCAGCAGCTTGACCGCCAGGTTGGGAGAGGTTGAAAAACTGTTTTTT. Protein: CASSLTARLGEVEKLFF.

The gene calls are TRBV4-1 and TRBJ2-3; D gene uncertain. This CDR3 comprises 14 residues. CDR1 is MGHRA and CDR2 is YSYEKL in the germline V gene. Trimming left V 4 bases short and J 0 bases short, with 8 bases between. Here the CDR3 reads CASSLVSSTDTQYF. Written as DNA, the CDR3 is TGCGCCAGCAGCCTTGTGTCTAGCACAGATACGCAGTATTTT.

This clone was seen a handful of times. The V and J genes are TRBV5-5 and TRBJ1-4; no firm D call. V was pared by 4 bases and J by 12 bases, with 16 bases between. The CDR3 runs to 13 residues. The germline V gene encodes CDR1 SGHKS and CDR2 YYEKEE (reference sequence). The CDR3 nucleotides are TGTGCCAGCAGCCTGGAGAGCAGGAGGGAACTGTTTTTT. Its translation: CASSLESRRELFF.

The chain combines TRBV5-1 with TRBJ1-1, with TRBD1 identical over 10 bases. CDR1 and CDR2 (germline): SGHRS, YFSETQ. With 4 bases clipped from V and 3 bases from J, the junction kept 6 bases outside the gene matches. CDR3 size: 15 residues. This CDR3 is CASSDTGTGDTEAFF. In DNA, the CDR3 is TGCGCCAGCAGCGACACCGGGACAGGGGACACTGAAGCTTTCTTT.

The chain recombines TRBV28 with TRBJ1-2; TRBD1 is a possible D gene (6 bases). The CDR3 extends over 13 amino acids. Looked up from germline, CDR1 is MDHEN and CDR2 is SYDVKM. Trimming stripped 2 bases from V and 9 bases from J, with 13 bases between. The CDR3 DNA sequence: TGTGCCAGCAGTTTACACAGGGATGGGCGCTACACCTTC. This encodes CASSLHRDGRYTF.

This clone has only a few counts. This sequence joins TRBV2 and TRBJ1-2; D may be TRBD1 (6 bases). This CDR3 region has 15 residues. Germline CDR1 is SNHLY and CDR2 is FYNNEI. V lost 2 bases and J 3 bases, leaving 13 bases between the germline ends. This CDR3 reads CASSERGQADYGYTF. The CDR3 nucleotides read TGTGCCAGCAGTGAAAGGGGACAAGCGGACTATGGCTACACCTTC.

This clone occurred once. CDR3 loop: CASSEAPSGGIQETQYF. The CDR3 coding sequence is TGTGCCAGCAGTGAAGCGCCTAGCGGGGGGATCCAAGAGACCCAGTACTTC. This chain links TRBV2 with TRBJ2-5, with TRBD2 matching over 11 bases. The V segment lost 0 bases and the J segment 1 base; nucleotides outside the gene matches: 4. Germline V gene sequence: CDR1 SNHLY, CDR2 FYNNEI. There are 17 residues in the CDR3. Based on the CDR3 plus reference TRBV2 and TRBJ2-5, the full variable domain is EPEVTQTPSHQVTQMGQEVILRCVPISNHLYFYWYRQILGQKVEFLVSFYNNEISEKSEIFDDQFSVERPDGSNFTLKIRSTKLEDSAMYFCASSEAPSGGIQETQYFGPGTRLLVL.

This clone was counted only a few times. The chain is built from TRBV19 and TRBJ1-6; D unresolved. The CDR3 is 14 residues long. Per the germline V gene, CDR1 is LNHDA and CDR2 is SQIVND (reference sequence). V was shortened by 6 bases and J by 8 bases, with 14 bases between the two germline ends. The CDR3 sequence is CASRTGVLYSPLHF. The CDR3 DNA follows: TGTGCCAGTAGGACCGGGGTATTGTATTCACCCCTCCACTTT.

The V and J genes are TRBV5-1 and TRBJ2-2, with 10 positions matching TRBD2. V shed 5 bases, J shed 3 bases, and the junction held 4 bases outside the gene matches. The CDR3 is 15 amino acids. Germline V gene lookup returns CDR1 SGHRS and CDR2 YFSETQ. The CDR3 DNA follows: TGCGCCAGCAGGGGCCTAGCGGGGGACACCGGGGAGCTGTTTTTT. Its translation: CASRGLAGDTGELFF.

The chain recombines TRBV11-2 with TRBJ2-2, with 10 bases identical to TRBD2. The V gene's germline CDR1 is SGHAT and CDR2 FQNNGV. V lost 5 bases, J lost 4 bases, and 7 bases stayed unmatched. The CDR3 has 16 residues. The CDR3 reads CASSRSGTSATGELFF. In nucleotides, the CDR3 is TGTGCCAGCAGCCGATCCGGGACTAGCGCCACCGGGGAGCTGTTTTTT.

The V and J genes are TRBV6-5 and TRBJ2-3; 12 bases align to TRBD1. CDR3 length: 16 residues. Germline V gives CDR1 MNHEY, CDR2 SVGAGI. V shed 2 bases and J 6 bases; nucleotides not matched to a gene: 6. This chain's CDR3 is CASSYPGTGGRDTQYF. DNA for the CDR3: TGTGCCAGCAGTTACCCCGGGACAGGGGGCCGGGATACGCAGTATTTT.

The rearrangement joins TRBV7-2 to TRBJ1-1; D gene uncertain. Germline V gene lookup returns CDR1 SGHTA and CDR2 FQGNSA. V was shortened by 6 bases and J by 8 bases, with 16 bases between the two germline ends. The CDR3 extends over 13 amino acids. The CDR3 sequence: CASSLNAVREAFF. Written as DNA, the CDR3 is TGTGCCAGCAGTCTTAATGCGGTACGGGAAGCTTTCTTT.

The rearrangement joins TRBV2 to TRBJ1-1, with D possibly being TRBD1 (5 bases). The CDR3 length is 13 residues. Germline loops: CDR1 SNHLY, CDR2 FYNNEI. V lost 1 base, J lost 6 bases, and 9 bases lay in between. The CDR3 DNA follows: TGTGCCAGCAGTGAAGGCAGGGTTTCTGAAGCTTTCTTT. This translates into CASSEGRVSEAFF.

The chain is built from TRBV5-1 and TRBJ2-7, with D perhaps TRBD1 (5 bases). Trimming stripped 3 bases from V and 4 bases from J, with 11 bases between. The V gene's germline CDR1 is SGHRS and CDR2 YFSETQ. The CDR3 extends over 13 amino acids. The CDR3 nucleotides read TGCGCCAGCAGCTGGAACCAGGGATACGAGCAGTACTTC. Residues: CASSWNQGYEQYF.

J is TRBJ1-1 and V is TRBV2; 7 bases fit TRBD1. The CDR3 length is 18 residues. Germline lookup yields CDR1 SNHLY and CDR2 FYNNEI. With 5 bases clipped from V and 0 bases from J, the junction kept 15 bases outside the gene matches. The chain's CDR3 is CASSLRVPGQILNTEAFF. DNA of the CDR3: TGTGCCAGCAGTCTTAGGGTCCCGGGACAGATACTGAACACTGAAGCTTTCTTT.

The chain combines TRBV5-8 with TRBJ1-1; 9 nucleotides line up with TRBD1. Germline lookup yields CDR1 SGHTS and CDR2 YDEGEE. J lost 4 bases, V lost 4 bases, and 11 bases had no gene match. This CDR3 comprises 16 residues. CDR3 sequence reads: CASSTGTGMESTEAFF. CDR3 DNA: TGTGCCAGCAGCACCGGGACAGGGATGGAAAGCACTGAAGCTTTCTTT. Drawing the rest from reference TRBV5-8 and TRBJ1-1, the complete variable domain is EAGVTQSPTHLIKTRGQQATLRCSPISGHTSVYWYQQALGLGLQFLLWYDEGEERNRGNFPPRFSGRQFPNYSSELNVNALELEDSALYLCASSTGTGMESTEAFFGQGTRLTVV.

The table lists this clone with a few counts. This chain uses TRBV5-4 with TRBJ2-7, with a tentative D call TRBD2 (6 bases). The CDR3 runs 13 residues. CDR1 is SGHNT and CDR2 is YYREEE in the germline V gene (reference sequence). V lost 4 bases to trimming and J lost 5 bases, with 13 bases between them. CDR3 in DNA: TGTGCCAGCAGCGTTCTACAGCGGGACGAGCAGTACTTC. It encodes CASSVLQRDEQYF.

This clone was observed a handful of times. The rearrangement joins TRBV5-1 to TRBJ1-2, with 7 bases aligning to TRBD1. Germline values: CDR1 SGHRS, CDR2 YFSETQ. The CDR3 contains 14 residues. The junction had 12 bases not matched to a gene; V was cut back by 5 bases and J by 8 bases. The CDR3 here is CASRPGQSSIGYTF. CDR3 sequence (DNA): TGCGCCAGCAGACCGGGACAGAGTTCTATAGGCTACACCTTC. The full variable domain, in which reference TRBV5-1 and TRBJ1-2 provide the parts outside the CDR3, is KAGVTQTPRYLIKTRGQQVTLSCSPISGHRSVSWYQQTPGQGLQFLFEYFSETQRNKGNFPGRFSGRQFSNSRSEMNVSTLELGDSALYLCASRPGQSSIGYTFGSGTRLTVV.

The CDR3 loop reads CASSILIGGRNEQYF. Written as DNA, the CDR3 is TGTGCCAGCAGTATACTTATAGGGGGCAGAAACGAGCAGTACTTC. V usage is TRBV27 and J usage is TRBJ2-7; 7 positions agree with TRBD1. The ends lost 5 bases at V and 5 bases at J; junction bases unmatched: 12. In germline, CDR1 is MNHEY, CDR2 SMNVEV (reference sequence). The CDR3 extends over 15 amino acids.

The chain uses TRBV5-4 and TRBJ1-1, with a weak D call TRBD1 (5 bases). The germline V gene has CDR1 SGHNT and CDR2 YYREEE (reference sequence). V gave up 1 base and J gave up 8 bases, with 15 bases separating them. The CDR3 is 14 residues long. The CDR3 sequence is CASSLMGGGKEAFF. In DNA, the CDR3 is TGTGCCAGCAGCTTGATGGGGGGAGGGAAGGAAGCTTTCTTT.

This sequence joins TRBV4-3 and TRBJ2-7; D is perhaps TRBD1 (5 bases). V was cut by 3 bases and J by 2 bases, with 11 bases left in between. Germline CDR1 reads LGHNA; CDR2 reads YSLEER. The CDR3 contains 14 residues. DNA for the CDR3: TGCGCCAGCAGCCAGTCCAGGGTTACCTACGAGCAGTACTTC. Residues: CASSQSRVTYEQYF.

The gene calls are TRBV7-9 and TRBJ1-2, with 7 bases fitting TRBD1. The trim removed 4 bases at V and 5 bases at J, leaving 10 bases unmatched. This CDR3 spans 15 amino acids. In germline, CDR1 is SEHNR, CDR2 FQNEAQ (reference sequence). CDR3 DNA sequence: TGTGCCAGCAGCTCCTCGGGGGGGACAGCTTATGGCTACACCTTC. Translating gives CASSSSGGTAYGYTF.